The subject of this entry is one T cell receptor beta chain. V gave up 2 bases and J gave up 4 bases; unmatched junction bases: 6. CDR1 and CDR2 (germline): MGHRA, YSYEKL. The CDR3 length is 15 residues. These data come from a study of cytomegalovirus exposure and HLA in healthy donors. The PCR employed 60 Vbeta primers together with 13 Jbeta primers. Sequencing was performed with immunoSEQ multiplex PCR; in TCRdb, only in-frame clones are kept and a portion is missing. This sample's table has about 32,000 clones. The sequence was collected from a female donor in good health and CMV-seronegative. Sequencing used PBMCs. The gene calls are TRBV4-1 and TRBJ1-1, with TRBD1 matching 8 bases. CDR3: CASSQIRGPGTEAFF. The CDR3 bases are TGCGCCAGCAGCCAAATCAGGGGGCCTGGCACTGAAGCTTTCTTT.